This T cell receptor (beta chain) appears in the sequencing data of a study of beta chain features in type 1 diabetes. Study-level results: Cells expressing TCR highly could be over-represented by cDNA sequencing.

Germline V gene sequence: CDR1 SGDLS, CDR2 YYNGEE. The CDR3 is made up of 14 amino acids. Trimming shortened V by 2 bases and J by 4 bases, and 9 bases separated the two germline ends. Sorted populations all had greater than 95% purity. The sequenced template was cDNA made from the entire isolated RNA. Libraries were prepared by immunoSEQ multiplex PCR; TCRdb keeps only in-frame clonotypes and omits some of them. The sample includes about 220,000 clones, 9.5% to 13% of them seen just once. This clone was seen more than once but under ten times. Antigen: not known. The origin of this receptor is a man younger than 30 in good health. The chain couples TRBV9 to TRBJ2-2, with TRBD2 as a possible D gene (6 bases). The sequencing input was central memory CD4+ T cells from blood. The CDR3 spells CASSVRGTTGELFF. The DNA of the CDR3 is TGTGCCAGCAGCGTCCGGGGGACCACCGGGGAGCTGTTTTTT. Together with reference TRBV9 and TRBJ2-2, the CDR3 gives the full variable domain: DSGVTQTPKHLITATGQRVTLRCSPRSGDLSVYWYQQSLDQGLQFLIQYYNGEERAKGNILERFSAQQFPDLHSELNLSSLELGDSALYFCASSVRGTTGELFFGEGSRLTVL.